The next 5 T cell receptor beta chains were all read from a single sample in a study of blood T cell repertoires in COVID-19. Profiling relied on immunoSEQ multiplex PCR, and the TCRdb table lists in-frame clones only, not all of them. The repertoire consists of 250,000 to 350,000 clones, with roughly 89% occurring once and the leading ten covering around 4.5%. The sequenced sample was PBMCs or T cells enriched from blood (not recorded which). The source of these receptors is a young woman with acute COVID-19.

The chain recombines TRBV7-2 with TRBJ2-2; unclear D gene. The CDR3 spans 16 residues. V dropped 10 bases and J dropped 0 bases, with 18 bases sitting between them. Germline CDR1 and CDR2: SGHTA and FQGNSA. CDR3 in amino acids: CATVSPPSSNTGELFF. CDR3 DNA: TGTGCCACCGTCTCCCCCCCCTCTTCGAACACCGGGGAGCTGTTTTTT.

V and J are TRBV9 and TRBJ1-1; no clear D. The germline CDR1 and CDR2 sequences are SGDLS and YYNGEE. This CDR3 has 14 amino acids. Trimming stripped 4 bases from V and 1 base from J, with 11 bases between. CDR3: CASSLQGGNTEAFF. The CDR3 nucleotides are TGTGCCAGCAGCCTTCAAGGAGGGAACACTGAAGCTTTCTTT.

The chain links TRBV19 to TRBJ2-3; the D gene is possibly TRBD2 (6 bases). The CDR3 consists of 14 residues. CDR1 LNHDA and CDR2 SQIVND come from the germline V gene (reference sequence). V dropped 7 bases and J dropped 0 bases, with 11 bases sitting between them. In DNA, the CDR3 is TGTGCCAGTAAGGGGCTAGCGAGCACAGATACGCAGTATTTT. Encoded protein: CASKGLASTDTQYF.

J is TRBJ1-2 and V is TRBV5-1; TRBD1 matches at 7 bases. CDR1 is SGHRS, CDR2 YFSETQ, per germline. The CDR3 has 13 amino acids. V dropped 0 bases and J dropped 4; count of bases not matched to a gene: 0. This CDR3 is CASSLEGAYGYTF. CDR3 nucleotides: TGCGCCAGCAGCTTGGAGGGGGCCTATGGCTACACCTTC.

The genes are TRBV28 and TRBJ1-2; TRBD1 matches at 7 bases. V lost 9 bases, J lost 3 bases, and 4 bases stayed unmatched. The CDR3 runs to 12 residues. CDR1 is MDHEN, CDR2 SYDVKM, per germline. Here the CDR3 DNA reads TGTGCCAGAGGGGACAGTGACTATGGCTACACCTTC. Its translation is CARGDSDYGYTF.